This TCR beta chain was identified in a study of radiotherapy plus CTLA-4 blockade in lung cancer. Study overall: Objective responses were recorded in around 18% of patients, with disease control recorded in 25% to 35%. Study-level points and caveats: Early clonal dynamics of blood T cells, together with interferon-beta, were reported as the best response predictor. In blood, tumor-derived TCR clones expanded after radiotherapy plus ipilimumab.

Sequencing was performed with immunoSEQ multiplex PCR; in TCRdb, only in-frame clones are kept and a portion is missing. The repertoire holds about 12,000 clones, with around 80% as singletons. Patients in the study, people with chemo-refractory metastatic non-small-cell lung cancer, received focal radiation plus ipilimumab CTLA-4 blockade. Germline V gene sequence: CDR1 SGHTA, CDR2 FQGNSA. The CDR3 totals 13 residues. The V end lost 5 bases, the J end lost 6 bases, and 8 bases lay between the germline ends. A remark on this clone: What it binds is unknown.

This sequence joins TRBV7-2 and TRBJ1-6; D remains ambiguous. Source: peripheral blood, taken from a patient treated with radiotherapy plus ipilimumab. The TCR sequence derives from a human donor with non-small cell lung cancer that progressed on radiotherapy plus ipilimumab. CDR3 sequence reads: CASSPSFNSPLHF. The CDR3 region has the DNA TGTGCCAGCAGCCCCTCTTTTAATTCACCCCTCCACTTT.